Described below is a single T cell receptor (beta chain) sequence and its context. The CDR3 covers 17 residues. V was clipped by 1 base and J by 5 bases; unmatched bases: 7. Germline V gives CDR1 SGHTA, CDR2 FQGTGA. The repertoire was sequenced with immunoSEQ multiplex PCR; TCRdb's copy has only in-frame clones and lacks some. The repertoire has roughly 210,000 clones, approximately 90% of them found once; the top ten carry about 1.7%. These data originate in a study of blood T cell repertoires in COVID-19. Background on the study: The cDNA or gDNA used as material had been derived from T cells, B-cell-depleted T cells, or PBMCs.

The TCR originated in a man between 65 and 79 years old with acute or convalescent COVID-19. The chain joins TRBV7-3 to TRBJ2-2; 10 bases are shared with TRBD2. Sequenced: peripheral blood. The CDR3 DNA is TGTGCCAGCAGCTTAAATTTAGCGGGAGGCCCAACCGGGGAGCTGTTTTTT. This encodes CASSLNLAGGPTGELFF.